The clone carrying this T cell receptor beta chain was recorded once. Its target is unknown. One end of the junction is discordant with germline, which a read error may explain. These data are taken from a study of lung T cells in sarcoidosis with Löfgren's syndrome. Germline V CDR1 and CDR2: MDHEN, SYDVKM. The CDR3 spans 15 residues. TCRdb reprocessed the reads via MiXCR and lists one record per CDR3 protein. The table records about 9,400 distinct CDR3 sequences, 15% to 20% of them present only once. Findings and caveats of the study: Recognition of an unidentified sarcoidosis antigen was only suggested. Shared TRAV12-1 and TRBV2 CDR3 motifs were reported across several patients.

This sequence joins TRBV28 and TRBJ2-3; D assignment may be TRBD1 or TRBD2 (5 bases each). The source material was CD4+ T cells from bronchoalveolar lavage. The TCR originated in a human donor with sarcoidosis (Löfgren's syndrome or another form), or a control subject (not recorded which). The CDR3 here is CANSQGGWAPDTQYF. The CDR3 region has the DNA TGTGCCAACAGTCAGGGCGGGTGGGCCCCCGATACGCAGTATTTT.